Shown below are 24 T cell receptor beta chains from a single sample sequenced in a study of blood T cell repertoires in COVID-19. Sequencing used immunoSEQ multiplex PCR; TCRdb keeps in-frame clones, though not all of them. This table has around 160,000 clones, more than 85% appearing once. The sample comprised peripheral blood. These receptor sequences come from a man aged 18-30 years with acute or convalescent COVID-19.

The chain uses TRBV3-1 (or the pseudogene TRBV3-2) and TRBJ2-1, with 11 bases aligning to TRBD2. CDR3 length: 18 residues. J gave up 0 bases and V 1 base, and 5 bases lay outside the gene matches. CDR1 is LGHDT, CDR2 YNNKEL, per germline (reference sequence). In DNA form, the CDR3 reads TGTGCCAGCAGCCAAGGGACTAGCGGGCTTAGCTCCTACAATGAGCAGTTCTTC. This sequence encodes CASSQGTSGLSSYNEQFF.

J is TRBJ1-5 and V is TRBV7-9, with no clear D. The CDR3 totals 13 residues. Trimming took off 4 bases at V and 2 bases at J, with 6 bases between the two ends. The germline V gene encodes CDR1 SEHNR and CDR2 FQNEAQ (reference sequence). The CDR3 coding sequence is TGTGCCAGCAGCTCTGGAGGCAATCAGCCCCAGCATTTT. Protein product: CASSSGGNQPQHF.

The CDR3 region is CASSLGLAGGTADTQYF. The CDR3 region has the DNA TGTGCCAGCAGCTTAGGTCTAGCGGGGGGCACAGCAGATACGCAGTATTTT. The chain couples TRBV7-9 to TRBJ2-3, with TRBD2 matching over 11 bases. The trim removed 1 base at V and 4 bases at J, leaving 7 bases unmatched. In germline, CDR1 is SEHNR, CDR2 FQNEAQ (reference sequence). This CDR3 comprises 17 residues.

V gene TRBV7-8 combines with J gene TRBJ2-7; possibly TRBD1 for D (6 bases). There are 15 residues in the CDR3. Trimming left V 1 base short and J 3 bases short, with 13 bases between. Germline assignment: CDR1 SGHVS and CDR2 FQNEAQ. Here the CDR3 reads CASSLGGTMSYEQYF. The CDR3 DNA reads TGTGCCAGCAGCTTAGGTGGGACAATGAGCTACGAGCAGTACTTC.

This sequence joins TRBV30 and TRBJ2-2, with D possibly TRBD1 on 6 matching bases. The germline CDR1 and CDR2 sequences are GTSNPN and SVGIG (reference sequence). The CDR3 loop spans 14 amino acids. The V gene lost 2 bases and the J gene lost 4 bases, with 11 bases spanning the gap. The CDR3 DNA reads TGTGCCTGGAGTTGGGGGCTCGTCACCGGGGAGCTGTTTTTT. Translating it yields CAWSWGLVTGELFF.

The CDR3 sequence: CASRTIAPCSSYEQYV. For the CDR3, the DNA is TGCGCCAGCAGAACAATAGCGCCATGCAGCTCCTACGAGCAGTACGTC. The chain joins TRBV4-1 to TRBJ2-7; weak D call: TRBD2 (5 bases). Germline V gene lookup returns CDR1 MGHRA and CDR2 YSYEKL. This CDR3 is 16 amino acids long. Deletions cut 6 bases from V and 0 bases from J, with 18 bases between.

The V call is TRBV6-6, the J call TRBJ1-5; possibly TRBD1 for D (5 bases). The germline gives CDR1 MNHNY, CDR2 SVGAGI (reference sequence). The V and J ends lost 8 bases and 3 bases respectively, with 17 bases between them. CDR3 length: 15 residues. The CDR3 is CASQQRQGLNQPQHF. CDR3 in DNA: TGTGCCAGCCAACAAAGGCAGGGACTCAATCAGCCCCAGCATTTT.

The chain recombines TRBV6-6 with TRBJ2-3, with D unresolved. V was shortened by 1 base and J by 6 bases, with 5 bases between the two germline ends. This CDR3 is 12 amino acids long. Germline V CDR1 and CDR2: MNHNY, SVGAGI (reference sequence). CDR3 nucleotide sequence: TGTGCCAGCAGTTACTGGGCTGATACGCAGTATTTT. Translating gives CASSYWADTQYF.

In its sample, this clone was seen a few times. J is TRBJ1-2 and V is TRBV25-1, with a tentative D call TRBD1 (5 bases). CDR1 and CDR2 from the germline V gene are MGHDK and SYGVNS. The CDR3 spans 14 residues. V gave up 1 base and J gave up 4 bases, with 10 bases separating them. CDR3 bases: TGTGCCAGCAGTGAATTTGGCAGGGTCTATGGCTACACCTTC. Its translation is CASSEFGRVYGYTF.

This chain joins TRBV2 and TRBJ2-7; 8 bases are shared with TRBD1. V lost 8 bases to trimming and J lost 5 bases; unmatched junction nucleotides: 8. The CDR3 spans 13 residues. Per germline, CDR1 SNHLY and CDR2 FYNNEI. CDR3 protein: CASVPDRAHEQYF. The CDR3 region has the DNA TGTGCCAGCGTACCGGACAGGGCCCACGAGCAGTACTTC.

This chain joins TRBV5-1 and TRBJ2-5; D unclear. V was trimmed by 4 bases and J by 3 bases, leaving 10 bases between them. The CDR3 totals 13 residues. The V gene's germline CDR1 is SGHRS and CDR2 YFSETQ. The CDR3 coding sequence is TGCGCCAGCAGCCCGGCGGCAGAAGAGACCCAGTACTTC. Its translation: CASSPAAEETQYF.

The chain couples TRBV5-1 to TRBJ2-7; TRBD1 aligns across 7 bases. The CDR3 totals 15 residues. The V gene's germline CDR1 is SGHRS and CDR2 YFSETQ. V was pared by 1 base and J by 0 bases, with 4 bases of the junction left unmatched. The CDR3 protein is CASSLRAGGSYEQYF. The CDR3 coding sequence is TGCGCCAGCAGCTTGAGGGCAGGGGGCTCCTACGAGCAGTACTTC.

The table lists this clone with a count of one. The chain links TRBV27 to TRBJ1-5, with D tentatively TRBD1 (6 bases). Germline assignment: CDR1 MNHEY and CDR2 SMNVEV (reference sequence). There are 18 residues in the CDR3. V dropped 5 bases and J dropped 0 bases, with 20 bases sitting between them. Written as DNA, the CDR3 is TGTGCCAGCAGTCCCGTAGCCCGGACAGATTATAGCAATCAGCCCCAGCATTTT. This translates into CASSPVARTDYSNQPQHF.

The chain carries TRBV10-3 and TRBJ1-2, with D unclear. CDR1 and CDR2 (germline): ENHRY, SYGVKD. The CDR3 is made up of 14 amino acids. V was clipped by 7 bases and J by 2 bases, with 14 bases between them. CDR3 DNA sequence: TGTGCCATCAAAAACCACGAGGGAAACTATGGCTACACCTTC. Translating gives CAIKNHEGNYGYTF.

The CDR3 loop reads CASSMTGALDQPQHF. CDR3 coding DNA: TGTGCCAGTAGTATGACAGGGGCTCTTGATCAGCCCCAGCATTTT. The chain joins TRBV19 to TRBJ1-5; 8 bases fit TRBD1. The length of the CDR3 is 15 residues. Germline CDR1 reads LNHDA; CDR2 reads SQIVND (reference sequence). Trimming cost V 3 bases and J 5 bases; bases outside gene matches: 6.

J is TRBJ1-6 and V is TRBV2; D ambiguous. In germline, CDR1 is SNHLY, CDR2 FYNNEI. V lost 2 bases, J lost 6 bases, and 26 bases lay in between. CDR3 size: 20 residues. The CDR3 nucleotides are TGTGCCAGCAGTGAATTTTACTCGACGTTCAGGCCAAGGATTAATTCACCCCTCCACTTT. As protein: CASSEFYSTFRPRINSPLHF.

The chain carries TRBV28 and TRBJ1-3; 8 bases match TRBD1. The CDR3 covers 15 residues. Trimming at V came to 2 bases and at J to 8 bases, leaving 8 bases not matched to a gene. Looked up from germline, CDR1 is MDHEN and CDR2 is SYDVKM. In nucleotides, the CDR3 is TGTGCCAGCAGTTTAGCAGGGGGCCGGATCCACACCATATATTTT. This sequence encodes CASSLAGGRIHTIYF. The entire variable domain, with the rest obtained from reference TRBV28 and TRBJ1-3, is as follows: DVKVTQSSRYLVKRTGEKVFLECVQDMDHENMFWYRQDPGLGLRLIYFSYDVKMKEKGDIPEGYSVSREKKERFSLILESASTNQTSMYLCASSLAGGRIHTIYFGEGSWLTVV.

There are a few counts of this clone. In DNA, the CDR3 is TGTGCCAGCAGTGAAGACATTTATAGCAATCAGCCCCAGCATTTT. Its translation is CASSEDIYSNQPQHF. V is TRBV6-1 and J is TRBJ1-5; D call uncertain. In germline, CDR1 is MNHNS, CDR2 SASEGT. The CDR3 runs 15 residues. V was cut by 1 base and J by 0 bases, with 7 bases left in between.

The gene calls are TRBV18 and TRBJ2-5; the D is unclear. CDR3 length: 14 residues. Trimming cost V 0 bases and J 1 base, with 6 bases left between them. Germline CDR1 reads KGHSH; CDR2 reads LQKENI. CDR3 sequence reads: CASSPPNSQETQYF. DNA for the CDR3: TGTGCCAGCTCACCACCGAACAGCCAAGAGACCCAGTACTTC.

The genes are TRBV19 and TRBJ1-5; D might be TRBD1 (5 bases). V gave up 3 bases and J gave up 0 bases, with 9 bases separating them. The germline V gene has CDR1 LNHDA and CDR2 SQIVND (reference sequence). This CDR3 comprises 15 residues. The CDR3 protein is CASSIEDSSNQPQHF. In DNA form, the CDR3 reads TGTGCCAGTAGTATCGAAGACAGTAGCAATCAGCCCCAGCATTTT.

The count of this clone is one. The DNA of the CDR3 is TGTGCCAGCAGCGGGACAGGGACTGGAAACACCATATATTTT. Protein: CASSGTGTGNTIYF. The chain employs TRBV9 and TRBJ1-3; TRBD1 agrees at 8 bases. The CDR3 length is 14 residues. The V gene end was trimmed by 3 bases and the J gene end by 2 bases; junction bases not matched to a gene: 1. CDR1 and CDR2 from the germline V gene are SGDLS and YYNGEE.

This clone was seen just once. V and J are TRBV28 and TRBJ2-5; the D is unclear. The CDR3 runs 15 residues. Germline V gives CDR1 MDHEN, CDR2 SYDVKM. V was clipped by 7 bases and J by 5 bases, with 20 bases between them. CDR3 DNA sequence: TGTGCCAGCAAAGACCGGTTGTTTTCGGAGGAGACCCAGTACTTC. Translation: CASKDRLFSEETQYF.

J is TRBJ1-2 and V is TRBV3-1 (or the pseudogene TRBV3-2), with unresolved D. The V and J ends lost 0 bases and 0 bases respectively, with 11 bases between them. Germline loops: CDR1 LGHDT, CDR2 YNNKEL (reference sequence). The CDR3 has 16 residues. CDR3 in DNA: TGTGCCAGCAGCCAAGATTCCACAGTTTCTAACTATGGCTACACCTTC. Translation gives CASSQDSTVSNYGYTF.

CDR3 loop: CAISMTGGGSTLHF. The CDR3 DNA sequence: TGTGCCATCAGCATGACAGGGGGGGGGAGTACCCTCCACTTT. V and J are TRBV10-3 and TRBJ1-6; 9 positions match TRBD1. Germline V gene lookup returns CDR1 ENHRY and CDR2 SYGVKD. CDR3 length: 14 residues. Trimming took 6 bases from V and 14 from J; bases not matched to a gene: 11.